The T cell receptor (beta chain) under discussion was sequenced for a study of OX40 agonist ivuxolimab in advanced cancers. About this clone itself: Its antigen is unknown.

V gave up 5 bases and J gave up 7 bases, with 17 bases separating them. CDR1 is SGHAT, CDR2 FQNNGV, per germline. The CDR3 runs 14 residues. Whole-study results and caveats: Expanded clones were, on average, more numerous in CD8+ T cells than in CD4+.

Method: immunoSEQ multiplex PCR; TCRdb's copy keeps in-frame clones and lacks some. This table holds 70,000 to 95,000 clones, about 90% found once. The receptor was isolated from an adult with an advanced solid tumor such as melanoma, head and neck, liver or kidney cancer. Sequenced material: CD4+ or CD8+ T cells sorted from blood, taken in a trial of the OX40 agonist ivuxolimab. The chain has TRBV11-2 and TRBJ1-2, with D possibly being TRBD1 (5 bases). The CDR3: CASSQEIGAAGYTF. The DNA of the CDR3 is TGTGCCAGCAGCCAAGAAATAGGGGCCGCTGGCTACACCTTC.